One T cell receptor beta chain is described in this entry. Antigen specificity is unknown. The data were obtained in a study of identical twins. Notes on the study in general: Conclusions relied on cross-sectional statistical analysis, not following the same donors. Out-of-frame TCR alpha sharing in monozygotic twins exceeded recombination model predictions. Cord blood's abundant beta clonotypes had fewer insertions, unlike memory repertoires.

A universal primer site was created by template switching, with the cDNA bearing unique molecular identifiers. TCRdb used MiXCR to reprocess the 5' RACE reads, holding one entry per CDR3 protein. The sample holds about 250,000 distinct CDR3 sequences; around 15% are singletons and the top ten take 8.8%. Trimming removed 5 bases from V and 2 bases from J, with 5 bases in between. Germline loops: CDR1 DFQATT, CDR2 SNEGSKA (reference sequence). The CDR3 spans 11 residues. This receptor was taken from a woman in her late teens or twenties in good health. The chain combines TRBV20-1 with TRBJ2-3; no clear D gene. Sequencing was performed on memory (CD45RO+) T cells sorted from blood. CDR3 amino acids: CSALPTDTQYF. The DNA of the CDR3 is TGCAGTGCTCTACCCACAGATACGCAGTATTTT.